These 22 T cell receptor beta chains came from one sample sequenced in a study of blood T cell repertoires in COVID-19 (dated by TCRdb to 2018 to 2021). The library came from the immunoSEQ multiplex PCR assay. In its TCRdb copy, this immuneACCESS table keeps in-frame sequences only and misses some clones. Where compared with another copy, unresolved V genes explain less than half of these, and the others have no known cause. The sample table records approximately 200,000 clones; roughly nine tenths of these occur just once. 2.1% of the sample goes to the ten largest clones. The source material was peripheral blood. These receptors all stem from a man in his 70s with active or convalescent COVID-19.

Written as DNA, the CDR3 is TGTGCCAGCAGCTTACCCTCAGGGACAGGTGGAAACACCATATATTTT. Residues: CASSLPSGTGGNTIYF. The J gene is TRBJ1-3, the V gene TRBV11-2; 8 nucleotides agree with TRBD1. Per germline, CDR1 SGHAT and CDR2 FQNNGV. The CDR3 runs 16 residues. V was pared by 2 bases and J by 3 bases, with 6 bases of the junction left unmatched.

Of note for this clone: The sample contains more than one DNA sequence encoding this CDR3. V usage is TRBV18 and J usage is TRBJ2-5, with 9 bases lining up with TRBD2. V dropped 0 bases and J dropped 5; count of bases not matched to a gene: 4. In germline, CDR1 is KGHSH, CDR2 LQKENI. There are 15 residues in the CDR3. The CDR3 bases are TGTGCCAGCTCACCACCTAGCGGGAGCGGCGAGACCCAGTACTTC. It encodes CASSPPSGSGETQYF.

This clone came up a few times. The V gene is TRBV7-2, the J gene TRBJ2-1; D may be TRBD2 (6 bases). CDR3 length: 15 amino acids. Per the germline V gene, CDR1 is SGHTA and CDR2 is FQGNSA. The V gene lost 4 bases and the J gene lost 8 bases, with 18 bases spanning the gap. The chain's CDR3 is CASSWAGTARDEQFF. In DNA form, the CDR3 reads TGTGCCAGCAGCTGGGCGGGGACCGCCCGGGATGAGCAGTTCTTC.

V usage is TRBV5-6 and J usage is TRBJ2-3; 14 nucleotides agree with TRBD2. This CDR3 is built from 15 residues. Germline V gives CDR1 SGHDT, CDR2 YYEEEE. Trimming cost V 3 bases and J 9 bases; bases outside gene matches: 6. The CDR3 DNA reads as TGTGCCAGCAGCTGGGGACTAGCGGGAGCTGGCACGCAGTATTTT. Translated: CASSWGLAGAGTQYF.

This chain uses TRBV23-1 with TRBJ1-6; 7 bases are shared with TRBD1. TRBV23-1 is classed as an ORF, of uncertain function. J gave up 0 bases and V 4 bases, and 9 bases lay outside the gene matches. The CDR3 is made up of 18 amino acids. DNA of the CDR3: TGCGCCAGCAGTCCCATTCCGGGACAGAGCTCCTATAATTCACCCCTCCACTTT. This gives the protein CASSPIPGQSSYNSPLHF.

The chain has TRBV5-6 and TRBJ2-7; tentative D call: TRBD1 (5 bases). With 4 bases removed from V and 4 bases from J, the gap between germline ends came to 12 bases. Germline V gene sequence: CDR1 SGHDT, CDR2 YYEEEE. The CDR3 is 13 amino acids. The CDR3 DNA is TGTGCCAGCAGCCCGGTAGGGGTGTACGAGCAGTACTTC. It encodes CASSPVGVYEQYF. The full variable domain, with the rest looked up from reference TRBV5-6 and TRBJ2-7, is DAGVTQSPTHLIKTRGQQVTLRCSPKSGHDTVSWYQQALGQGPQFIFQYYEEEERQRGNFPDRFSGHQFPNYSSELNVNALLLGDSALYLCASSPVGVYEQYFGPGTRLTVT.

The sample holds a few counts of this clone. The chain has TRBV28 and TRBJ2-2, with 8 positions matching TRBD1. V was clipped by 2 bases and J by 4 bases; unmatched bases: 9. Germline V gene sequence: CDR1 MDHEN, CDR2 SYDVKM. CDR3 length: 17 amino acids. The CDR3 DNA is TGTGCCAGCAGTTTAGGAACAGGGGGGCGGCGCACCGGGGAGCTGTTTTTT. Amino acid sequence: CASSLGTGGRRTGELFF.

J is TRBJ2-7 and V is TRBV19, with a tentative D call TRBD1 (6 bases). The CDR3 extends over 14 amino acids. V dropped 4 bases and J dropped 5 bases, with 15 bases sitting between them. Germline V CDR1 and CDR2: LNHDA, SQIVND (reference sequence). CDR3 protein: CASSTPQGRNEQYF. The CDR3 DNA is TGTGCCAGTAGTACCCCACAGGGACGAAACGAGCAGTACTTC.

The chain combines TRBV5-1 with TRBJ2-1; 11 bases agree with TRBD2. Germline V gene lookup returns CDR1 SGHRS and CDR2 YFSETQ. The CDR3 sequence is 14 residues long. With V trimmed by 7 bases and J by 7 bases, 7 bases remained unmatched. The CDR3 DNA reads TGCGCCAGCGGTCTAGCGGGGGGAGGGAATGAGCAGTTCTTC. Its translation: CASGLAGGGNEQFF.

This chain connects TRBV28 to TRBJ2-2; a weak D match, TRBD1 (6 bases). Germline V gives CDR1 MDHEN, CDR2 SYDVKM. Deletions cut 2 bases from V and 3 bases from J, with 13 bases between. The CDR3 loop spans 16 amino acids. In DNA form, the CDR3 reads TGTGCCAGCAGTTTAGGGGGAGACAGGTACACCGGGGAGCTGTTTTTT. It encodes CASSLGGDRYTGELFF.

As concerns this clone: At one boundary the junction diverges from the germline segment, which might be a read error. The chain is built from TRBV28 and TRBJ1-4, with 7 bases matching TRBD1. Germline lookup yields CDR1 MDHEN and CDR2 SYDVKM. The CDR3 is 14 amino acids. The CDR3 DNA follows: TGTGCCAGCAGTCTACAGGGGACTAGTGAAAAACTGTTTTTT. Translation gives CASSLQGTSEKLFF.

CDR3 loop: CASYRTGTAGELFF. The CDR3 coding sequence is TGTGCCAGCTACAGAACCGGGACAGCCGGGGAGCTGTTTTTT. The chain employs TRBV28 and TRBJ2-2; TRBD1 aligns across 7 bases. With V trimmed by 8 bases and J by 6 bases, 9 bases remained unmatched. CDR3 length: 14 amino acids. The germline gives CDR1 MDHEN, CDR2 SYDVKM.

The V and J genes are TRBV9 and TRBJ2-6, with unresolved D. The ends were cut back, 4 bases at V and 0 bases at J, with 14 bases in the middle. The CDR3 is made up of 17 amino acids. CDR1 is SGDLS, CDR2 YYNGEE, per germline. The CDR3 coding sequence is TGTGCCAGCAGCCCTATCCCCCGGAGCTCTGGGGCCAACGTCCTGACTTTC. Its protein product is CASSPIPRSSGANVLTF.

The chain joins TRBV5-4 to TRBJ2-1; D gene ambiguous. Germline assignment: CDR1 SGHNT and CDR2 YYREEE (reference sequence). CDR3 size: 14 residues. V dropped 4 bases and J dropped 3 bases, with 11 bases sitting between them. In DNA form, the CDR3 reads TGTGCCAGCAGCACCAGAGGCCTCTACAATGAGCAGTTCTTC. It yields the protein CASSTRGLYNEQFF.

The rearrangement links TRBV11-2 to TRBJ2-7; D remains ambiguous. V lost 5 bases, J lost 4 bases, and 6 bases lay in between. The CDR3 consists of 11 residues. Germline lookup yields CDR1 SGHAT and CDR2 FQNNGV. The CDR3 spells CASSLRYEQYF. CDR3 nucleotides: TGTGCCAGCAGCCTCAGATACGAGCAGTACTTC. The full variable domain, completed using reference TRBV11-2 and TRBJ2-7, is EAGVAQSPRYKIIEKRQSVAFWCNPISGHATLYWYQQILGQGPKLLIQFQNNGVVDDSQLPKDRFSAERLKGVDSTLKIQPAKLEDSAVYLCASSLRYEQYFGPGTRLTVT.

The CDR3 DNA sequence: TGCGCCAGCAGCCCACAAGGAGCTAACTATGGCTACACCTTC. Translation: CASSPQGANYGYTF. The chain links TRBV5-1 to TRBJ1-2, with D uncertain. Trimming took 4 bases from V and 0 from J, leaving 10 bases between them. The CDR3 contains 14 residues. The germline V gene has CDR1 SGHRS and CDR2 YFSETQ.

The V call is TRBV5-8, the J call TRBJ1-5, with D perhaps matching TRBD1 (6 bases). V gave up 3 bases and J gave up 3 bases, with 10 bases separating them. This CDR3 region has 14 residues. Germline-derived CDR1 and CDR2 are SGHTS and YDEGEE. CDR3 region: CASSSDSFNQPQHF. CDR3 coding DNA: TGTGCCAGCAGCTCGGACAGTTTCAATCAGCCCCAGCATTTT.

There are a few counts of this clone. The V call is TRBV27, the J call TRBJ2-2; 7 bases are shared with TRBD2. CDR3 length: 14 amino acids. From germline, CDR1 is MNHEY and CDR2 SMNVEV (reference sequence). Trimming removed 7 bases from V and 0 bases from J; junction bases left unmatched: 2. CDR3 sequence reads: CASMGGTNTGELFF. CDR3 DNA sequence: TGTGCCAGCATGGGGGGGACGAACACCGGGGAGCTGTTTTTT.

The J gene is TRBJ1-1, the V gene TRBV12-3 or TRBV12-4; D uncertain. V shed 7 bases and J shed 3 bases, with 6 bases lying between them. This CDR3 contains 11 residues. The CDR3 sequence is CASTTYTEAFF. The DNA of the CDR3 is TGTGCCAGCACTACGTACACTGAAGCTTTCTTT.

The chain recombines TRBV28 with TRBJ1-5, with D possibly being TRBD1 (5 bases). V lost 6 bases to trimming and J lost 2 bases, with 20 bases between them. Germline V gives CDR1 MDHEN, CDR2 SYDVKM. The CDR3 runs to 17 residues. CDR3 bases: TGTGCCAGCAGCCTCCCGCTGGGGCGCCTAGGCAATCAGCCCCAGCATTTT. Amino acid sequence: CASSLPLGRLGNQPQHF. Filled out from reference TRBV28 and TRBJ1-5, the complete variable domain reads DVKVTQSSRYLVKRTGEKVFLECVQDMDHENMFWYRQDPGLGLRLIYFSYDVKMKEKGDIPEGYSVSREKKERFSLILESASTNQTSMYLCASSLPLGRLGNQPQHFGDGTRLSIL.

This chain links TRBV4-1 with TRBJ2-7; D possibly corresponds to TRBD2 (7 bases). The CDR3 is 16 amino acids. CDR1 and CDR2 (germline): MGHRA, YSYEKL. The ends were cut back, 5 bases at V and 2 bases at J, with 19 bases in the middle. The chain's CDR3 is CASSAPGGIRTYEQYF. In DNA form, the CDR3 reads TGCGCCAGCAGCGCCCCGGGGGGCATAAGGACCTACGAGCAGTACTTC.

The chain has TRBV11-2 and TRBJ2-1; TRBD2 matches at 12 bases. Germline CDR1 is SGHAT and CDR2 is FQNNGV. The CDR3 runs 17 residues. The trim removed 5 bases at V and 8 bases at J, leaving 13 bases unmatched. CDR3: CASSPAGWRLAGDEQFF. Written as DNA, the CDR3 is TGTGCCAGCAGCCCGGCGGGGTGGAGACTAGCGGGAGATGAGCAGTTCTTC. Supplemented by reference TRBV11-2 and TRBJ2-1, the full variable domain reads EAGVAQSPRYKIIEKRQSVAFWCNPISGHATLYWYQQILGQGPKLLIQFQNNGVVDDSQLPKDRFSAERLKGVDSTLKIQPAKLEDSAVYLCASSPAGWRLAGDEQFFGPGTRLTVL.